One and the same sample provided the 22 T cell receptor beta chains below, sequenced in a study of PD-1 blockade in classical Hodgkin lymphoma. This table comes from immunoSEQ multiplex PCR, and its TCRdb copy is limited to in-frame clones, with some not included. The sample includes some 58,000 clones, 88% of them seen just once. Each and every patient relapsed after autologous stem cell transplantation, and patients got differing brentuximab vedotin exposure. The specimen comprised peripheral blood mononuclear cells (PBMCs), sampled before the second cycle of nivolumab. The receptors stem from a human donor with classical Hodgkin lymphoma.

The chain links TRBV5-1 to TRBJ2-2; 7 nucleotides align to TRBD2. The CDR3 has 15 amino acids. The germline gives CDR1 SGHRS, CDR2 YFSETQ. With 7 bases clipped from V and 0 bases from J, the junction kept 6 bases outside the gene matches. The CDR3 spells CASRGLVPNTGELFF. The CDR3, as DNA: TGCGCCAGCCGAGGACTAGTGCCGAACACCGGGGAGCTGTTTTTT.

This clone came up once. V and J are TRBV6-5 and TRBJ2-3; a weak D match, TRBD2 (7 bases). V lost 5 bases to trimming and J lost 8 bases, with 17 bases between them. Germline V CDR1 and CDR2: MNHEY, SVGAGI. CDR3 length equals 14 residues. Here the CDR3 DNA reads TGTGCCAGCAGTGCGCTGGCGGGGGCTGGTACGCAGTATTTT. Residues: CASSALAGAGTQYF.

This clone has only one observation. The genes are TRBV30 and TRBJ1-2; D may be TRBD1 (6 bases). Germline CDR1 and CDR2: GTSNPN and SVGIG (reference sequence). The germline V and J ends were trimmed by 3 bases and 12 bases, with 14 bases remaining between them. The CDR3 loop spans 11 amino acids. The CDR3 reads CAWRVPGANTF. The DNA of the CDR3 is TGTGCCTGGAGGGTCCCAGGGGCTAACACCTTC. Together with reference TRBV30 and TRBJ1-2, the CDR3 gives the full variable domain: SQTIHQWPATLVQPVGSPLSLECTVEGTSNPNLYWYRQAAGRGLQLLFYSVGIGQISSEVPQNLSASRPQDRQFILSSKKLLLSDSGFYLCAWRVPGANTFGSGTRLTVV.

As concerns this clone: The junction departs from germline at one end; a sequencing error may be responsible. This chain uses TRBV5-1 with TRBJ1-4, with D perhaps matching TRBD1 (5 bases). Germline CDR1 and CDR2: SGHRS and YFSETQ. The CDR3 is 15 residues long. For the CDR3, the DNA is TGCGCCAGCAGCTTAGATCCGGGGACTAGTGAAAAACTGTTTTTT. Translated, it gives CASSLDPGTSEKLFF.

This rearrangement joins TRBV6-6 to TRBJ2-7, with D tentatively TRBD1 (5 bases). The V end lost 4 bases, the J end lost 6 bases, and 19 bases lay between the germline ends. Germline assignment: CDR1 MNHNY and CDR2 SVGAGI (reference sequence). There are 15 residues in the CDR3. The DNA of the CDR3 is TGTGCCAGCAGTTCCTATAGGGGAACAGAAGGCGAGCAGTACTTC. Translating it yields CASSSYRGTEGEQYF.

CDR3 protein: CASGLVQSGGRTDTQYF. The CDR3 region has the DNA TGTGCTAGTGGTTTGGTACAAAGCGGGGGCCGTACAGATACGCAGTATTTT. The V gene is TRBV12-5, the J gene TRBJ2-3; 8 bases map to TRBD2. Trimming removed 0 bases from V and 3 bases from J; junction bases left unmatched: 8. The CDR3 is 17 residues long. Germline V CDR1 and CDR2: LGHNT, FRNRAP.

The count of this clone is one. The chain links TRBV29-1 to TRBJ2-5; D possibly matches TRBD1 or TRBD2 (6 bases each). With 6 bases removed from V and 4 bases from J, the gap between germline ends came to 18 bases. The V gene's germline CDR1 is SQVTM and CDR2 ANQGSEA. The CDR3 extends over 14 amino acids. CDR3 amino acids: CSVKSYGGRETQYF. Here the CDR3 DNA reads TGCAGCGTGAAGTCCTACGGGGGCCGAGAGACCCAGTACTTC.

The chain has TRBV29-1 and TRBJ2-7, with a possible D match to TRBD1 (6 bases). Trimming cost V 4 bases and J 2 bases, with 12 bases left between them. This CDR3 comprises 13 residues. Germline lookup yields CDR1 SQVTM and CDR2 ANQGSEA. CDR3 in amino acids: CSVVGGRTYEQYF. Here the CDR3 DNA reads TGCAGCGTTGTTGGGGGCAGAACCTACGAGCAGTACTTC.

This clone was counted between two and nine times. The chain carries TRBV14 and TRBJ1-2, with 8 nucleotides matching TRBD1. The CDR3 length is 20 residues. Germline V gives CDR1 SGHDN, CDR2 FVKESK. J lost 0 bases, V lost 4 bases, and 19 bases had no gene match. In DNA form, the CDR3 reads TGTGCCAGCAGCCCGAAAGGGAGTTGGACAGGGCGGGGAGCTAACTATGGCTACACCTTC. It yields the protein CASSPKGSWTGRGANYGYTF. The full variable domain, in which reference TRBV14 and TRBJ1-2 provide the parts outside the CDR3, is EAGVTQFPSHSVIEKGQTVTLRCDPISGHDNLYWYRRVMGKEIKFLLHFVKESKQDESGMPNNRFLAERTGGTYSTLKVQPAELEDSGVYFCASSPKGSWTGRGANYGYTFGSGTRLTVV.

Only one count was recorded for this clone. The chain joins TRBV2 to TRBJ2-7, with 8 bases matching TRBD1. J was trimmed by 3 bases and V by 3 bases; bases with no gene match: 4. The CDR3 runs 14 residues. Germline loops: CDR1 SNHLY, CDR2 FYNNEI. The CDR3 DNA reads TGTGCCAGCAGTGAGTTGGACAGGGTCTACGAGCAGTACTTC. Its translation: CASSELDRVYEQYF.

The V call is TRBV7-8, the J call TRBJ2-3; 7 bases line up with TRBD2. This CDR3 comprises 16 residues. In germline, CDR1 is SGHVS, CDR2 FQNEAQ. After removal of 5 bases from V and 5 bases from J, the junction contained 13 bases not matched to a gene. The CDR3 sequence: CASSAGLVRSQDTQYF. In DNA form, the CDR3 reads TGTGCCAGCAGCGCCGGACTAGTTAGGTCACAAGATACGCAGTATTTT.

The CDR3 coding sequence is TGTGCCAGCAGGGAACCGGGACTAGCAAAAGATACGCAGTATTTT. It encodes CASREPGLAKDTQYF. This chain connects TRBV28 to TRBJ2-3; 9 positions match TRBD2. With 6 bases clipped from V and 5 bases from J, the junction kept 9 bases outside the gene matches. Germline V gene lookup returns CDR1 MDHEN and CDR2 SYDVKM. CDR3 length: 15 amino acids.

The CDR3 sequence: CASSLEGGGRQPQHF. In nucleotides, the CDR3 is TGCGCCAGCAGCTTGGAGGGGGGGGGTCGTCAGCCCCAGCATTTT. The rearrangement uses TRBV5-1 and TRBJ1-5, with a tentative D call TRBD1 (6 bases). V was cut by 0 bases and J by 6 bases, with 13 bases left in between. The CDR3 spans 15 residues. The germline CDR1 and CDR2 sequences are SGHRS and YFSETQ.

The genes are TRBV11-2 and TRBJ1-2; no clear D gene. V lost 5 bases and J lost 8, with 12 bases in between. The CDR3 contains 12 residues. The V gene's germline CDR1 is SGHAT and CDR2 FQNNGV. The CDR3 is CASSPSPGGYTF. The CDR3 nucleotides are TGTGCCAGCAGCCCCTCCCCCGGCGGCTACACCTTC.

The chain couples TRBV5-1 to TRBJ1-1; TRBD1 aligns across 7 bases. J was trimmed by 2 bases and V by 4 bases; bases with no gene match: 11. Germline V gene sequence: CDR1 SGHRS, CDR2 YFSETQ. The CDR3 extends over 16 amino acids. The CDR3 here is CASSESQRDRNTEAFF. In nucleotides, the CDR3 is TGCGCCAGCAGCGAATCCCAACGGGACAGAAACACTGAAGCTTTCTTT.

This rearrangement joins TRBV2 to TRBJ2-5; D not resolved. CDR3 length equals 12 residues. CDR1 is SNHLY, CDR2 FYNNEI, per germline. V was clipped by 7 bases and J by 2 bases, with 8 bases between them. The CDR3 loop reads CASIQHQETQYF. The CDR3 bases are TGTGCCAGCATTCAGCATCAAGAGACCCAGTACTTC.

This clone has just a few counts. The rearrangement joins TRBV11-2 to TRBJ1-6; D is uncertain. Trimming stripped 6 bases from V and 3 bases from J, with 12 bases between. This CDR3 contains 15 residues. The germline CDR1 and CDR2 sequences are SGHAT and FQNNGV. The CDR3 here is CASRRPGSYNSPLHF. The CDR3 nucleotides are TGTGCCAGCAGACGACCCGGGAGCTATAATTCACCCCTCCACTTT.

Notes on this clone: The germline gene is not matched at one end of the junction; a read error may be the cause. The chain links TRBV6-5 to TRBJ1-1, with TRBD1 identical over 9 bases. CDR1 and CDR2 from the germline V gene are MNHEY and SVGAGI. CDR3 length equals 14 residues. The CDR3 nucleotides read TGTGCCAGCAGTGGCCGGGACAGGGTGGTTTTGTTGATCTTT. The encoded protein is CASSGRDRVVLLIF.

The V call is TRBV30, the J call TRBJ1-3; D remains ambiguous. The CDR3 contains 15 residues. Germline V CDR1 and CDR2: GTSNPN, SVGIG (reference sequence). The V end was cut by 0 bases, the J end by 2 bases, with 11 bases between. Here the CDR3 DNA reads TGTGCCTGGAGTGTGACAAGTTTAACTGGAAACACCATATATTTT. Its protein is CAWSVTSLTGNTIYF.

The CDR3 loop is CASKGADRGLDTQYF. The DNA for the CDR3 is TGTGCCAGCAAGGGAGCCGACAGGGGGCTAGATACGCAGTATTTT. This sequence joins TRBV6-5 and TRBJ2-3; 10 bases are shared with TRBD1. This CDR3 spans 15 amino acids. Per the germline V gene, CDR1 is MNHEY and CDR2 is SVGAGI. V dropped 7 bases and J dropped 5; count of bases not matched to a gene: 9.

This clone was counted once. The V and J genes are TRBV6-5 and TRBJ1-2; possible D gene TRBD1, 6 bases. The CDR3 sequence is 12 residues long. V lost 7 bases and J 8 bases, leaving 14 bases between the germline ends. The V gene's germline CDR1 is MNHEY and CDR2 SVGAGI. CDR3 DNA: TGTGCCAGCAAGGGGGGCGCTTACGGCTACACCTTC. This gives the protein CASKGGAYGYTF.

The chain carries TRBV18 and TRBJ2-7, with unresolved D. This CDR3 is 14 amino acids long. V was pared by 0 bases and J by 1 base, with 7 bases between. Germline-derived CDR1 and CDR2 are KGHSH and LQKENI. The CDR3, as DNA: TGTGCCAGCTCACCACCGTCCCAGTCCTACGAGCAGTACTTC. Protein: CASSPPSQSYEQYF.